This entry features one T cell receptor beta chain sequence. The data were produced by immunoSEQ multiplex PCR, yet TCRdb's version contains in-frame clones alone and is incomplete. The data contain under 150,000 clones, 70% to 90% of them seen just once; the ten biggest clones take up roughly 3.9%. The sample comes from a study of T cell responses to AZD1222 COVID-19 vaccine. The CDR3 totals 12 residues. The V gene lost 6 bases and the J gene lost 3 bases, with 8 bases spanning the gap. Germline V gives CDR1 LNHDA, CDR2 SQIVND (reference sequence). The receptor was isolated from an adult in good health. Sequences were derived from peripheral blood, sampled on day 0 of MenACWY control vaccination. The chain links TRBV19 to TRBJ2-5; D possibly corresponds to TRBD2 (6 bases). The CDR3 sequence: CASRGLEETQYF. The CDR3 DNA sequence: TGTGCCAGTAGGGGACTGGAAGAGACCCAGTACTTC. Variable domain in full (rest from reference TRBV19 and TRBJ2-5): DGGITQSPKYLFRKEGQNVTLSCEQNLNHDAMYWYRQDPGQGLRLIYYSQIVNDFQKGDIAEGYSVSREKKESFPLTVTSAQKNPTAFYLCASRGLEETQYFGPGTRLLVL.